The 21 T cell receptor beta chains given below trace back to one sample, sequenced in a study of regulatory T cells in long-lasting Graves disease. Regarding time point: newly diagnosed GD, antithyroid drugs for less than 3 months. PBMCs provided the RNA from which the TCR library was made. Arm-PCR of CDR3 regions and iRepertoire HTBI primers were used to build TCR beta libraries. Each CDR3 protein is one row after TCRdb ran MiXCR on the multiplex PCR reads. The table has some 560,000 distinct CDR3 sequences, about 16% seen once. These same data were also listed under a study on T cells in Graves' hyperthyroidism and ophthalmopathy.

The specimen comprised peripheral blood mononuclear cells (PBMCs), sampled at new diagnosis, from a patient treated with antithyroid drugs. The source is a woman aged 35 to 60 with Graves disease.

This clonotype turned up a few times. The chain uses TRBV9 and TRBJ2-7; D is perhaps TRBD2 (6 bases). Trimming removed 0 bases from V and 3 bases from J, with 7 bases in between. CDR1 and CDR2 (germline): SGDLS, YYNGEE. The CDR3 length is 13 residues. CDR3 sequence reads: CASSVGGVYEQYF. The DNA for the CDR3 is TGTGCCAGCAGCGTAGGCGGGGTCTACGAGCAGTACTTC.

This clonotype was counted ten times or more. The rearrangement links TRBV6-5 to TRBJ2-7; D gene uncertain. This CDR3 comprises 15 residues. The ends were cut back, 0 bases at V and 3 bases at J, with 12 bases in the middle. Germline CDR1 and CDR2: MNHEY and SVGAGI. The CDR3 DNA reads as TGTGCCAGCAGTTACTCGGCAGAAAGGAACTACGAGCAGTACTTC. Translated: CASSYSAERNYEQYF.

This clonotype was seen repeatedly, ten times or more. The chain couples TRBV13 to TRBJ1-2; TRBD1 might be the D (5 bases). Germline assignment: CDR1 PRHDT and CDR2 FYEKMQ (reference sequence). Trimming left V 3 bases short and J 3 bases short, with 8 bases between. The CDR3 covers 13 residues. The chain's CDR3 is CASSLTDHYGYTF. The CDR3 DNA reads as TGTGCCAGCAGCTTGACAGACCACTATGGCTACACCTTC.

There are many counts of this clonotype. The V call is TRBV20-1, the J call TRBJ2-3; 7 nucleotides match TRBD1. The germline CDR1 and CDR2 sequences are DFQATT and SNEGSKA (reference sequence). The CDR3 length is 12 residues. Trimming removed 4 bases from V and 3 bases from J; junction bases left unmatched: 1. The CDR3 DNA is TGCAGTGCTAAACAGGGGACAGATACGCAGTATTTT. Encoded protein: CSAKQGTDTQYF.

This clonotype was found many times. The chain links TRBV28 to TRBJ2-7, with D tentatively TRBD1 or TRBD2 (5 bases each). V lost 6 bases and J 0 bases, leaving 15 bases between the germline ends. The CDR3 sequence is 15 residues long. The germline CDR1 and CDR2 sequences are MDHEN and SYDVKM. CDR3 residues: CASSSRGRNSYEQYF. The CDR3, as DNA: TGTGCCAGCAGCTCAAGGGGACGGAACTCCTACGAGCAGTACTTC.

There are many counts of this clonotype. The chain combines TRBV16 with TRBJ2-1, with 8 bases that match TRBD1. The length of the CDR3 is 15 residues. V gave up 2 bases and J gave up 4 bases; unmatched junction bases: 4. Per the germline V gene, CDR1 is KGHSY and CDR2 is FQNENV. CDR3 region: CASSQETGVYNEQFF. The DNA of the CDR3 is TGTGCCAGCAGCCAAGAGACAGGGGTGTACAATGAGCAGTTCTTC.

The sample holds a few counts of this clonotype. This sequence may be a read error, since a much larger clone differs from it by one base. The chain joins TRBV9 to TRBJ2-3, with unresolved D. Germline CDR1 is SGDLS and CDR2 is YYNGEE. The CDR3 totals 11 residues. Trimming removed 4 bases at V and 4 bases at J, with 4 bases between. The CDR3 coding sequence is TGTGCCAGCAGCCGCCCAGATACGCAGTATTTT. This codes for CASSRPDTQYF.

In its sample, this clonotype was seen many times. The chain couples TRBV28 to TRBJ1-3, with D possibly TRBD1 on 5 matching bases. The germline V gene has CDR1 MDHEN and CDR2 SYDVKM. This CDR3 is 14 amino acids long. V lost 8 bases and J lost 4, with 15 bases in between. CDR3 in DNA: TGTGCCAGCCGTCCAGGGTCGGTCGGAAACACCATATATTTT. Protein: CASRPGSVGNTIYF.

This clonotype was recorded at least ten times. The genes are TRBV6-1 and TRBJ1-2; maybe TRBD1 (5 bases). V was trimmed by 10 bases and J by 0 bases, leaving 15 bases between them. The CDR3 consists of 14 residues. Germline V CDR1 and CDR2: MNHNS, SASEGT. CDR3 nucleotides: TGTGCCACCAGAGTTCGACAGACTAACTATGGCTACACCTTC. Translated, it gives CATRVRQTNYGYTF.

The rearrangement links TRBV20-1 to TRBJ1-1; weak D call: TRBD1 (5 bases). Per germline, CDR1 DFQATT and CDR2 SNEGSKA (reference sequence). V shed 3 bases and J shed 5 bases, with 13 bases lying between them. The CDR3 spans 13 residues. The CDR3 sequence is CSASRGLGTEAFF. The CDR3 DNA reads TGCAGTGCTAGTAGGGGCCTGGGAACTGAAGCTTTCTTT.

The chain carries TRBV12-3 or TRBV12-4 and TRBJ2-3; 9 bases are a match to TRBD2. Losses at the gene ends were 2 bases for V and 2 bases for J; bases not matched to a gene: 5. The CDR3 consists of 16 residues. This chain's CDR3 is CASSLRLAGLTDTQYF. CDR3 DNA: TGTGCCAGCAGTTTAAGGCTAGCGGGGCTCACAGATACGCAGTATTTT.

This sequence joins TRBV10-3 and TRBJ2-4; 7 bases agree with TRBD1. Germline loops: CDR1 ENHRY, CDR2 SYGVKD. With V trimmed by 10 bases and J by 3 bases, 15 bases remained unmatched. The CDR3 is made up of 16 amino acids. The CDR3 region is CATRDSMNVGKNIQYF. The CDR3 region has the DNA TGTGCCACCCGGGACAGCATGAACGTGGGCAAAAACATTCAGTACTTC.

The V gene is TRBV12-3 or TRBV12-4, the J gene TRBJ1-2; a possible D gene is TRBD1 (6 bases). V was pared by 2 bases and J by 7 bases, with 14 bases between. CDR3 size: 14 residues. The CDR3 spells CASSLRGAFVGYTF. CDR3 DNA sequence: TGTGCCAGCAGTTTAAGGGGGGCTTTTGTTGGCTACACCTTC.

This chain joins TRBV19 and TRBJ2-1, with 12 bases fitting TRBD2. In germline, CDR1 is LNHDA, CDR2 SQIVND (reference sequence). V gave up 4 bases and J gave up 3 bases; unmatched junction bases: 4. The CDR3 is 16 amino acids. CDR3 coding DNA: TGTGCCAGTAGTACTACTAGCGGGGGGCTCTACAATGAGCAGTTCTTC. Encoded protein: CASSTTSGGLYNEQFF.

The V call is TRBV11-2, the J call TRBJ1-3; D ambiguous. Germline CDR1 SGHAT, CDR2 FQNNGV. The CDR3 runs 15 residues. V lost 7 bases to trimming and J lost 1 base, with 14 bases between them. The CDR3 reads CASTPSLVSGNTIYF. The CDR3 DNA is TGTGCCAGCACCCCTAGCTTAGTATCTGGAAACACCATATATTTT. Together with reference TRBV11-2 and TRBJ1-3, the CDR3 gives the full variable domain: EAGVAQSPRYKIIEKRQSVAFWCNPISGHATLYWYQQILGQGPKLLIQFQNNGVVDDSQLPKDRFSAERLKGVDSTLKIQPAKLEDSAVYLCASTPSLVSGNTIYFGEGSWLTVV.

This clonotype has more than one count but fewer than ten. It may be a read error: a sequence one base away is much more abundant. This rearrangement joins TRBV6-1 to TRBJ1-2, with 7 bases matching TRBD1. The V gene's germline CDR1 is MNHNS and CDR2 SASEGT. The CDR3 covers 13 residues. V shed 6 bases and J 4 bases; nucleotides not matched to a gene: 5. The DNA for the CDR3 is TGTGCCAGCAGCGTAACAGGGGTCTATGGCTACACCTTC. The encoded protein is CASSVTGVYGYTF.

The rearrangement joins TRBV15 to TRBJ2-2; no definite D call. Germline lookup yields CDR1 LNHNV and CDR2 YYDKDF (reference sequence). The CDR3 extends over 16 amino acids. V shed 0 bases and J shed 13 bases, with 21 bases lying between them. The CDR3 spells CATSRESATVPDGLFF. Written as DNA, the CDR3 is TGTGCCACCAGCAGAGAAAGCGCCACAGTACCTGACGGGCTGTTTTTT.

This clonotype was observed many times. The chain links TRBV7-8 to TRBJ2-7; 9 bases line up with TRBD1. This CDR3 region has 14 residues. With 5 bases clipped from V and 4 bases from J, the junction kept 6 bases outside the gene matches. Germline CDR1 reads SGHVS; CDR2 reads FQNEAQ. CDR3 DNA: TGTGCCAGCAGCCAACAGGGGGCTATGTACGAGCAGTACTTC. The encoded protein is CASSQQGAMYEQYF.

This clonotype occurred a few times. The rearrangement joins TRBV20-1 to TRBJ2-3; 10 bases fit TRBD2. There are 15 residues in the CDR3. Germline CDR1 is DFQATT and CDR2 is SNEGSKA (reference sequence). V shed 1 base and J 4 bases; nucleotides not matched to a gene: 5. CDR3 amino acids: CSARVLAGAPDTQYF. The CDR3 region has the DNA TGCAGTGCTAGAGTTCTAGCGGGGGCCCCAGATACGCAGTATTTT.

This clonotype has ten or more counts. This rearrangement joins TRBV6-2 or TRBV6-3 to TRBJ2-7; D tentatively fits TRBD1 or TRBD2 (5 bases each). The V end lost 6 bases, the J end lost 0 bases, and 12 bases lay between the germline ends. There are 14 residues in the CDR3. Looked up from germline, CDR1 is MNHEY and CDR2 is SVGEGT. Here the CDR3 DNA reads TGTGCCAGCAGCCGGGACCCGCACTCCTACGAGCAGTACTTC. This gives the protein CASSRDPHSYEQYF.

This clonotype was seen a few times. The rearrangement uses TRBV11-1 and TRBJ2-2, with 8 bases that match TRBD1. Germline V gene data show CDR1 as SGHAT and CDR2 as FQDESV (reference sequence). The V and J ends lost 1 base and 4 bases, in that order; junction bases with no gene match: 5. This CDR3 region has 16 residues. This chain's CDR3 is CASSLGLDRATGELFF. As DNA, the CDR3 is TGTGCCAGCAGCTTAGGGCTGGACAGGGCCACCGGGGAGCTGTTTTTT.